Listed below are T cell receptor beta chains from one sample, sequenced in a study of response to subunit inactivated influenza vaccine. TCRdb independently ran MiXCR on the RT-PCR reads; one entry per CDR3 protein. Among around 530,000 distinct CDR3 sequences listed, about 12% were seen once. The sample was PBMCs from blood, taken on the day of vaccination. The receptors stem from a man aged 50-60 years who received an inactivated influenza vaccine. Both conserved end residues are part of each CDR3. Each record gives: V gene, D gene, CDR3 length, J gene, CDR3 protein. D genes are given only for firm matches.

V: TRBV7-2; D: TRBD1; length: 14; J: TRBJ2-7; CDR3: CASSLYRGPYEQYF
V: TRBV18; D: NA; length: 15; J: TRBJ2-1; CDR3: CASSLGTEGFNEQFF
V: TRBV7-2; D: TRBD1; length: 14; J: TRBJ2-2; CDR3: CASSPGQATGELFF
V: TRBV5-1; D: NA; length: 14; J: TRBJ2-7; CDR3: CASSLAVDRYEQYF
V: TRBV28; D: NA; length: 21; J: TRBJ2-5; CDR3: CASSLALPLPAGGINEETQYF
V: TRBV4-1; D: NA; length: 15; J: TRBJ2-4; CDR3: CASSQEKDPGNIQYF
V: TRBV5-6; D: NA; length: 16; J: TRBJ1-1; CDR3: CASSFLGDSGNTEAFF
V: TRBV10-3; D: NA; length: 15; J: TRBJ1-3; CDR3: CAISESTGSGNTIYF
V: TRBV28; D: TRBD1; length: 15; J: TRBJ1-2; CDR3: CASSTRRTGAHGYTF
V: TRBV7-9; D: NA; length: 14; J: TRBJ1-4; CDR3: CASSLHSGYEKLFF
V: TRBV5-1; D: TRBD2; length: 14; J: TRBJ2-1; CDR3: CASSLASGLYEQFF
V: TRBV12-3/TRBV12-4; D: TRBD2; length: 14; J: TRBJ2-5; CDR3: CASSPRTSGETQYF
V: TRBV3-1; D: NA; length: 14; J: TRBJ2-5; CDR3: CASSQEAVTKTQYF
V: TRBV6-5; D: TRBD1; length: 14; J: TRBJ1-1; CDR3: CASSFDRGGTEAFF
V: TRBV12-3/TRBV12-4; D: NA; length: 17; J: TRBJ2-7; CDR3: CASSVSWEHPKSYEQYF
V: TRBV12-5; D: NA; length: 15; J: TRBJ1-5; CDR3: CASPPPAPLILPQHF
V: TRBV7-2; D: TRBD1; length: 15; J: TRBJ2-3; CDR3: CASSLRGQTTDTQYF
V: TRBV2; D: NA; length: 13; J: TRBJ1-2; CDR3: CASSEGQHYGYTF
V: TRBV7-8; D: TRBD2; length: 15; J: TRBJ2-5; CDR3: CASRQLAGGSGTQYF
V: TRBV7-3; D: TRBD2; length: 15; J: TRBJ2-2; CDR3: CASSRGLSGTGELFF
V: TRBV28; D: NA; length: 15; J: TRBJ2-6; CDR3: CASSFRHSGANVLTF
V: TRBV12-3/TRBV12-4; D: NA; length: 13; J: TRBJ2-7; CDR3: CASSTGESYEQYF
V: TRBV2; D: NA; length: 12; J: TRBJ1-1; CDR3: CATRTSGTEAFF
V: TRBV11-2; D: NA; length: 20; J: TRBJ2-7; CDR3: CASSLVFSRGFVTGSYEQYF
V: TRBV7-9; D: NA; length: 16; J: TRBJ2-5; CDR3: CASSYAGQGRHETQYF
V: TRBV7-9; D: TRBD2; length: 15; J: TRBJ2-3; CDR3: CASSPQRGATDTQYF
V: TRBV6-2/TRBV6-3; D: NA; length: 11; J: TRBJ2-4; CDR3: CASSYGNIQYF
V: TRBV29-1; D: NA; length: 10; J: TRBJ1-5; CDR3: CSVGDQPQHF
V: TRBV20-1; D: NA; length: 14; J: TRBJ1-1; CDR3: CSAREGAPVTEAFF
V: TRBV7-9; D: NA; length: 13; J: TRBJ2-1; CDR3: CASSIDLNNEQFF
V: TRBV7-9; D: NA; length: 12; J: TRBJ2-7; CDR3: CASSLDPDEQYF
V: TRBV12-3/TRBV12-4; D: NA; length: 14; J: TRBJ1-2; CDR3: CASTPRRANYGYTF
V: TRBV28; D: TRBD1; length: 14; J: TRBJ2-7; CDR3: CASSPTDREYEQYF
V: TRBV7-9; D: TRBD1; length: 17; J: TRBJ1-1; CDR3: CASSLAANRGLNTEAFF
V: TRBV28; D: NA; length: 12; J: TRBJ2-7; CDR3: CAINRSSYEQYF
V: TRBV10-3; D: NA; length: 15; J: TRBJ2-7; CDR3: CAISELGVLSYEQYF
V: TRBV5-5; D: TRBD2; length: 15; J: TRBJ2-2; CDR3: CASSREAGLAGELFF
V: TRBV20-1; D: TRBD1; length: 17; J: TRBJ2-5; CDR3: CSARVGGQGVDQETQYF
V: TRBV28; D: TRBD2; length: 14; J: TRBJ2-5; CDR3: CASRPGGSGESQYF
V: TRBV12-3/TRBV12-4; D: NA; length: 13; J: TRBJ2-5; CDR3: CASSSGGPETQYF
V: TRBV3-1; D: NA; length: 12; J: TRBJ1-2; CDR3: CASSQDRVGYTF